These 11 T cell receptor beta chains came from one sample sequenced in a study of blood T cell repertoires in COVID-19. Repertoires were generated with immunoSEQ multiplex PCR, while TCRdb's copy carries only in-frame clones and drops some. The sample contains about 62,000 clones, approximately 92% of which appear only once. The material sequenced was peripheral blood. Receptors originate from a human donor in a cohort sampled during active COVID-19.

This chain joins TRBV18 and TRBJ1-4; D is undetermined. From germline, CDR1 is KGHSH and CDR2 LQKENI. The CDR3 spans 14 residues. Trimming took 5 bases from V and 8 from J, leaving 15 bases between them. This CDR3 is CASSSRRVGEKLFF. The CDR3 DNA follows: TGTGCCAGCTCATCGCGGAGGGTGGGAGAAAAACTGTTTTTT.

The V and J genes are TRBV30 and TRBJ1-3; perhaps TRBD1 as D (6 bases). Deletions cut 1 base from V and 10 bases from J, with 17 bases between. In germline, CDR1 is GTSNPN, CDR2 SVGIG (reference sequence). This CDR3 comprises 14 residues. The CDR3 region has the DNA TGTGCCTGGAGTGAGGACAGTCTTACTTTGACCATATATTTT. Protein product: CAWSEDSLTLTIYF.

V gene TRBV6-5 combines with J gene TRBJ2-2, with TRBD2 matching 8 bases. V lost 5 bases to trimming and J lost 5 bases; unmatched junction nucleotides: 7. The germline CDR1 and CDR2 sequences are MNHEY and SVGAGI. This CDR3 region has 15 residues. The CDR3 region is CASSRGGLFTGELFF. The CDR3, as DNA: TGTGCCAGCAGTCGGGGGGGGCTATTTACCGGGGAGCTGTTTTTT.

The gene calls are TRBV5-1 and TRBJ2-1; 9 bases align to TRBD1. The CDR3 is 15 residues long. Trimming at V came to 5 bases and at J to 4 bases, leaving 7 bases not matched to a gene. Germline values: CDR1 SGHRS, CDR2 YFSETQ. The CDR3 DNA reads TGCGCCAGCAGACCACAGGGGGCCATATACAATGAGCAGTTCTTC. Translation gives CASRPQGAIYNEQFF.

V and J are TRBV5-5 and TRBJ1-2, with D perhaps matching TRBD1 (6 bases). V lost 1 base and J lost 3, with 19 bases in between. CDR1 SGHKS and CDR2 YYEKEE come from the germline V gene (reference sequence). The CDR3 runs 17 residues. In DNA, the CDR3 is TGTGCCAGCAGCTTGAGTCCGGGGGGCGAGGTCTACTATGGCTACACCTTC. This sequence encodes CASSLSPGGEVYYGYTF.

This rearrangement joins TRBV18 to TRBJ1-1, with a possible D match to TRBD1 (6 bases). This CDR3 spans 14 amino acids. Trimming took off 3 bases at V and 0 bases at J, with 8 bases between the two ends. Germline-derived CDR1 and CDR2 are KGHSH and LQKENI. The CDR3 loop is CASSPQGMNTEAFF. Here the CDR3 DNA reads TGTGCCAGCTCACCCCAGGGGATGAACACTGAAGCTTTCTTT.

The chain is built from TRBV9 and TRBJ2-1; tentatively, D is TRBD1 (5 bases). The CDR3 length is 14 residues. Trimming took off 7 bases at V and 4 bases at J, with 15 bases between the two ends. Per germline, CDR1 SGDLS and CDR2 YYNGEE. CDR3 bases: TGTGCCAGCCAAAAAGGGGTAGAATACAATGAGCAGTTCTTC. Residues: CASQKGVEYNEQFF.

The V gene is TRBV2, the J gene TRBJ2-2; a possible D gene is TRBD2 (10 bases). The germline gives CDR1 SNHLY, CDR2 FYNNEI. The CDR3 has 21 amino acids. Trimming cost V 7 bases and J 7 bases, with 37 bases left between them. The CDR3 spells CASNLRGTGRLAGASSGELFF. The CDR3 nucleotides read TGTGCCAGCAATCTGCGCGGGACAGGGCGTCTAGCGGGAGCTTCCAGCGGGGAGCTGTTTTTT. The full variable domain, in which reference TRBV2 and TRBJ2-2 provide the parts outside the CDR3, is EPEVTQTPSHQVTQMGQEVILRCVPISNHLYFYWYRQILGQKVEFLVSFYNNEISEKSEIFDDQFSVERPDGSNFTLKIRSTKLEDSAMYFCASNLRGTGRLAGASSGELFFGEGSRLTVL.

CDR3: CASSRTQGTSGRAMGEQYF. Here the CDR3 DNA reads TGTGCCAGCAGTCGGACCCAAGGGACTAGCGGGAGGGCCATGGGCGAGCAGTACTTC. The gene calls are TRBV6-6 and TRBJ2-7, with 16 bases fitting TRBD2. The CDR3 consists of 19 residues. Germline loops: CDR1 MNHNY, CDR2 SVGAGI (reference sequence). V dropped 5 bases and J dropped 6; count of bases not matched to a gene: 16.

By share, this clone ranks as medium-sized. The rearrangement joins TRBV6-5 to TRBJ1-2; the D gene is possibly TRBD1 (6 bases). The germline V gene encodes CDR1 MNHEY and CDR2 SVGAGI. The CDR3 extends over 15 amino acids. The ends were cut back, 5 bases at V and 4 bases at J, with 17 bases in the middle. CDR3 nucleotides: TGTGCCAGCAGTCCTTTACGGGGGGCATCCTATGGCTACACCTTC. This sequence encodes CASSPLRGASYGYTF.

This chain uses TRBV5-1 with TRBJ2-5; D remains ambiguous. Germline CDR1 reads SGHRS; CDR2 reads YFSETQ. V was clipped by 0 bases and J by 5 bases, with 8 bases between them. The CDR3 loop spans 13 amino acids. The CDR3 here is CASSLVPMETQYF. CDR3 in DNA: TGCGCCAGCAGCTTGGTCCCAATGGAGACCCAGTACTTC.